Listed below are T cell receptor beta chains from one sample, sequenced in a study of spatial heterogeneity in lung cancer. TCRdb passed the 5' RACE reads through MiXCR, listing each CDR3 protein once. Of under 150,000 distinct CDR3 sequences in the sample, 10% to 11% were seen once. This material consisted of PBMCs, taken at follow-up. Receptors originate from a female donor with early-stage non-small cell lung cancer. Each CDR3 is given with its conserved first and last residue. Each record gives: clone size, D gene, V gene, J gene, CDR3 protein, CDR3 DNA. D genes are given only for firm matches. Rows give clone size only sometimes, using once, few, many, or a class for an expanded clone.

clone_size: many; d_call: -; v_call: TRBV18; j_call: TRBJ1-1; cdr3_aa: CASSPTQGARVFF; cdr3_nt: TGTGCCAGCTCACCAACCCAAGGAGCGAGGGTTTTCTTT
clone_size: -; d_call: -; v_call: TRBV3-1; j_call: TRBJ2-1; cdr3_aa: CASSQSGRGGMGLGVYNEQFF; cdr3_nt: TGTGCCAGCAGCCAATCAGGTCGTGGGGGAATGGGGCTAGGCGTGTACAATGAGCAGTTCTTC
clone_size: many; d_call: TRBD1; v_call: TRBV7-9; j_call: TRBJ2-2; cdr3_aa: CASSFGTGHTGELFF; cdr3_nt: TGTGCCAGCAGTTTCGGGACAGGGCACACCGGGGAGCTGTTTTTT
clone_size: few; d_call: -; v_call: TRBV5-1; j_call: TRBJ2-1; cdr3_aa: CASSLGGRRDNEQFF; cdr3_nt: TGCGCCAGCAGCTTGGGAGGGAGAAGAGACAATGAGCAGTTCTTC
clone_size: many; d_call: -; v_call: TRBV29-1; j_call: TRBJ1-2; cdr3_aa: CSVELRAVNYGYTF; cdr3_nt: TGCAGCGTTGAATTACGGGCAGTTAACTATGGCTACACCTTC
clone_size: few; d_call: -; v_call: TRBV7-9; j_call: TRBJ1-2; cdr3_aa: CASSLESFYGYTF; cdr3_nt: TGTGCCAGCAGCTTAGAGTCGTTCTATGGCTACACCTTC
clone_size: -; d_call: -; v_call: TRBV27; j_call: TRBJ2-6; cdr3_aa: CASMRRSGANVLTF; cdr3_nt: TGTGCCAGCATGCGTCGCTCTGGGGCCAACGTCCTGACTTTC
clone_size: -; d_call: -; v_call: TRBV20-1; j_call: TRBJ1-1; cdr3_aa: CSARDMNTEAFF; cdr3_nt: TGCAGTGCTCGAGATATGAACACTGAAGCTTTCTTT
clone_size: few; d_call: TRBD1; v_call: TRBV6-6; j_call: TRBJ1-4; cdr3_aa: CASRERGDRFSEKLFF; cdr3_nt: TGTGCCAGCAGGGAAAGGGGGGACAGGTTTAGTGAAAAACTGTTTTTT
clone_size: few; d_call: -; v_call: TRBV20-1; j_call: TRBJ2-5; cdr3_aa: CSARGGTFLQETQYF; cdr3_nt: TGCAGTGCTAGAGGGGGGACCTTCCTTCAAGAGACCCAGTACTTC
clone_size: few; d_call: TRBD1; v_call: TRBV27; j_call: TRBJ2-1; cdr3_aa: CASRPETGFVNEQFF; cdr3_nt: TGTGCCAGCCGCCCGGAGACAGGGTTCGTCAATGAGCAGTTCTTC
clone_size: few; d_call: -; v_call: TRBV3-1; j_call: TRBJ1-5; cdr3_aa: CASSPYMRQPQHF; cdr3_nt: TGTGCCAGCAGTCCTTACATGAGGCAGCCCCAGCATTTT
clone_size: few; d_call: -; v_call: TRBV3-1; j_call: TRBJ2-2; cdr3_aa: CASSDRSTGELFF; cdr3_nt: TGTGCCAGCAGCGATAGATCCACCGGGGAGCTGTTTTTT
clone_size: many; d_call: -; v_call: TRBV18; j_call: TRBJ2-1; cdr3_aa: CASSPGFGSYNEQFF; cdr3_nt: TGTGCCAGCTCACCAGGGTTCGGCTCCTACAATGAGCAGTTCTTC
clone_size: -; d_call: TRBD1; v_call: TRBV20-1; j_call: TRBJ1-5; cdr3_aa: CSARDLDRGPNQPQHF; cdr3_nt: TGCAGTGCTAGAGATCTGGACAGGGGGCCCAATCAGCCCCAGCATTTT
clone_size: -; d_call: -; v_call: TRBV29-1; j_call: TRBJ1-5; cdr3_aa: CSAGYGDQPQHF; cdr3_nt: TGCAGCGCCGGATACGGGGATCAGCCCCAGCATTTT
clone_size: -; d_call: -; v_call: TRBV24-1; j_call: TRBJ1-2; cdr3_aa: CATSDSGTIYGYTF; cdr3_nt: TGTGCCACCAGTGATTCGGGGACAATCTATGGCTACACCTTC
clone_size: many; d_call: -; v_call: TRBV29-1; j_call: TRBJ2-3; cdr3_aa: CSVDGAGTDTQYF; cdr3_nt: TGCAGCGTTGACGGGGCCGGCACAGATACGCAGTATTTT
clone_size: -; d_call: -; v_call: TRBV18; j_call: TRBJ2-2; cdr3_aa: CASSPPGARPNTGELFF; cdr3_nt: TGTGCCAGCTCACCTCCGGGGGCCAGACCGAACACCGGGGAGCTGTTTTTT
clone_size: -; d_call: -; v_call: TRBV2; j_call: TRBJ2-3; cdr3_aa: CAMGVAPDTQYF; cdr3_nt: TGTGCCATGGGGGTAGCCCCAGATACGCAGTATTTT
clone_size: many; d_call: TRBD1; v_call: TRBV18; j_call: TRBJ1-4; cdr3_aa: CASSPPDRGSEKLFF; cdr3_nt: TGTGCCAGCTCACCACCCGACAGGGGTTCTGAAAAACTGTTTTTT
clone_size: many; d_call: TRBD2; v_call: TRBV30; j_call: TRBJ2-3; cdr3_aa: CACRPRTSLDTQYF; cdr3_nt: TGTGCCTGCAGACCCCGGACTAGTCTGGATACGCAGTATTTT
clone_size: many; d_call: -; v_call: TRBV10-2; j_call: TRBJ1-1; cdr3_aa: CASSLVGEAFF; cdr3_nt: TGCGCCAGCTCTCTTGTGGGAGAAGCTTTCTTT
clone_size: many; d_call: TRBD1; v_call: TRBV7-6; j_call: TRBJ1-5; cdr3_aa: CASSSWTGARDQPQHF; cdr3_nt: TGTGCCAGCAGCTCTTGGACAGGGGCGAGGGATCAGCCCCAGCATTTT
clone_size: -; d_call: -; v_call: TRBV29-1; j_call: TRBJ2-1; cdr3_aa: CSVSGSSYNEQFF; cdr3_nt: TGCAGCGTTTCCGGTAGCTCCTACAATGAGCAGTTCTTC
clone_size: many; d_call: TRBD1; v_call: TRBV10-2; j_call: TRBJ2-6; cdr3_aa: CASATGGAGYGANVLTF; cdr3_nt: TGCGCCAGCGCTACAGGGGGCGCGGGTTACGGGGCCAACGTCCTGACTTTC
clone_size: many; d_call: TRBD1; v_call: TRBV30; j_call: TRBJ2-5; cdr3_aa: CAWSAYRGPQYF; cdr3_nt: TGTGCCTGGAGTGCCTACAGGGGTCCCCAGTACTTC
clone_size: many; d_call: TRBD1; v_call: TRBV5-1; j_call: TRBJ1-5; cdr3_aa: CASSLGDRTNSNQPQHF; cdr3_nt: TGCGCCAGCAGCTTGGGGGACAGGACCAATAGCAATCAGCCCCAGCATTTT
clone_size: -; d_call: -; v_call: TRBV5-4; j_call: TRBJ2-5; cdr3_aa: CASSFRQNRRETQYF; cdr3_nt: TGTGCCAGCAGCTTCAGACAAAATCGAAGGGAGACCCAGTACTTC
clone_size: few; d_call: -; v_call: TRBV7-9; j_call: TRBJ2-3; cdr3_aa: CASSSGLTTQYF; cdr3_nt: TGTGCCAGCAGCTCGGGACTTACTACGCAGTATTTT
clone_size: -; d_call: -; v_call: TRBV2; j_call: TRBJ1-2; cdr3_aa: CASRAGHSGESGYTF; cdr3_nt: TGTGCCAGCAGGGCAGGCCATTCAGGGGAAAGTGGCTACACCTTC
clone_size: few; d_call: -; v_call: TRBV14; j_call: TRBJ2-7; cdr3_aa: CASSPVFMGSNEQYF; cdr3_nt: TGTGCCAGCAGCCCGGTCTTTATGGGTTCTAACGAGCAGTACTTC
clone_size: -; d_call: -; v_call: TRBV10-1; j_call: TRBJ2-2; cdr3_aa: CASSEFGTTHTGELFF; cdr3_nt: TGCGCCAGCAGTGAATTTGGGACCACGCACACCGGGGAGCTGTTTTTT
clone_size: few; d_call: -; v_call: TRBV28; j_call: TRBJ2-7; cdr3_aa: CASSLNAGTWGQYF; cdr3_nt: TGTGCCAGCAGCCTGAACGCCGGGACCTGGGGGCAGTACTTC
clone_size: few; d_call: TRBD1; v_call: TRBV20-1; j_call: TRBJ1-2; cdr3_aa: CSADTGATLHNYGYTF; cdr3_nt: TGCAGTGCTGACACAGGGGCGACACTTCATAACTATGGCTACACCTTC
clone_size: -; d_call: TRBD2; v_call: TRBV20-1; j_call: TRBJ2-2; cdr3_aa: CGIAGVYTGELFF; cdr3_nt: TGCGGAATAGCGGGAGTGTACACCGGGGAGCTGTTTTTT
clone_size: -; d_call: -; v_call: TRBV10-2; j_call: TRBJ2-1; cdr3_aa: CASSVWGEQFF; cdr3_nt: TGCGCCAGCAGTGTCTGGGGTGAGCAGTTCTTC
clone_size: -; d_call: TRBD1; v_call: TRBV27; j_call: TRBJ1-5; cdr3_aa: CARGGQVQPQHF; cdr3_nt: TGTGCCAGGGGGGGACAGGTTCAGCCCCAGCATTTT
clone_size: -; d_call: TRBD2; v_call: TRBV7-8; j_call: TRBJ2-5; cdr3_aa: CASSLRAGGGETQYF; cdr3_nt: TGTGCCAGCAGCTTAAGAGCGGGAGGGGGAGAGACCCAGTACTTC
clone_size: many; d_call: -; v_call: TRBV7-2; j_call: TRBJ1-4; cdr3_aa: CASSLAPLATNEKLFF; cdr3_nt: TGTGCCAGCAGCTTAGCTCCACTGGCAACTAATGAAAAACTGTTTTTT
clone_size: many; d_call: TRBD1; v_call: TRBV12-5; j_call: TRBJ2-5; cdr3_aa: CASGTGGSEETQYF; cdr3_nt: TGTGCTAGTGGTACAGGGGGCTCGGAGGAGACCCAGTACTTC
clone_size: few; d_call: -; v_call: TRBV28; j_call: TRBJ2-1; cdr3_aa: CASAGNSKQFF; cdr3_nt: TGTGCCAGCGCCGGGAATTCGAAGCAGTTCTTC
clone_size: few; d_call: -; v_call: TRBV12-3/TRBV12-4; j_call: TRBJ1-1; cdr3_aa: CASSDTGGNTEAFF; cdr3_nt: TGTGCCAGCAGCGATACAGGCGGGAACACTGAAGCTTTCTTT
clone_size: -; d_call: -; v_call: TRBV18; j_call: TRBJ1-3; cdr3_aa: CASSREDSGNTIYF; cdr3_nt: TGTGCCAGCTCACGCGAAGACTCTGGAAACACCATATATTTT